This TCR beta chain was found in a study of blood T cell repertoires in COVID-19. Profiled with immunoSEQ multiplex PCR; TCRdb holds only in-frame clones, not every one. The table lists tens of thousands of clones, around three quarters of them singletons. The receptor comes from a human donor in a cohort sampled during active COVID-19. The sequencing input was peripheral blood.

The CDR3 sequence is CASSLTSGTYNEQFF. The CDR3 DNA follows: TGTGCCAGCAGTCTTACTAGCGGGACTTACAATGAGCAGTTCTTC. This chain connects TRBV6-5 to TRBJ2-1, with 10 bases that match TRBD2. The CDR3 loop spans 15 amino acids. Germline V gene sequence: CDR1 MNHEY, CDR2 SVGAGI. The V and J ends lost 5 bases and 4 bases, in that order; junction bases with no gene match: 5.